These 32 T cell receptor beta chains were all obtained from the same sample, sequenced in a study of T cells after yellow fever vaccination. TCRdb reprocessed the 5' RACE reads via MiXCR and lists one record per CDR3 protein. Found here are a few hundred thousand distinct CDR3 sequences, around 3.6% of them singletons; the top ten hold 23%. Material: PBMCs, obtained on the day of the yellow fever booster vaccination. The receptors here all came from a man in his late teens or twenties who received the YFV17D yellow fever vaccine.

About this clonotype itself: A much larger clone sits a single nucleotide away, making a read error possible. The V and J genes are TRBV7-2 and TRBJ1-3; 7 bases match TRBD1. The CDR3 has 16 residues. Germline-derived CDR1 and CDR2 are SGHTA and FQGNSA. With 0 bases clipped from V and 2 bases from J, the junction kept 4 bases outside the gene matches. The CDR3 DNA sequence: TGTGCCAGCAGCTTAGCCACTCAGGGGGCTGGAAACACCATATATTTT. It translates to CASSLATQGAGNTIYF.

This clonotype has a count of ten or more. The DNA of the CDR3 is TGTGCCAGCCGTGGCGGGGGGGGGATAGGAGATACGCAGTATTTT. It codes for CASRGGGGIGDTQYF. The genes are TRBV2 and TRBJ2-3, with 9 positions matching TRBD2. The germline V gene has CDR1 SNHLY and CDR2 FYNNEI. J gave up 5 bases and V 8 bases, and 11 bases lay outside the gene matches. The CDR3 totals 15 residues.

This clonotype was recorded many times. This chain's CDR3 is CSARDPADSGANVLTF. The DNA of the CDR3 is TGCAGTGCTAGAGATCCAGCAGACTCTGGGGCCAACGTCCTGACTTTC. The chain couples TRBV20-1 to TRBJ2-6; D not resolved. The length of the CDR3 is 16 residues. The ends were cut back, 0 bases at V and 0 bases at J, with 9 bases in the middle. Germline assignment: CDR1 DFQATT and CDR2 SNEGSKA (reference sequence).

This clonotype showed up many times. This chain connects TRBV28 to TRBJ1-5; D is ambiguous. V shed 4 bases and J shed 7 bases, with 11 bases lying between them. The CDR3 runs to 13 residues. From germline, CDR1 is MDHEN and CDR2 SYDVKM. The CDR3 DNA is TGTGCCAGCAGTTCCCTGGGCGAACAGCCCCAGCATTTT. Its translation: CASSSLGEQPQHF.

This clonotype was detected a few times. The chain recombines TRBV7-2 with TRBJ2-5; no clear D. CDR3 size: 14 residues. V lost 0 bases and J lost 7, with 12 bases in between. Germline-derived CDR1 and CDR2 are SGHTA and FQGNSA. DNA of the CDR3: TGTGCCAGCAGCTTAGCGGGGTGGGTGAGGACCCAGTACTTC. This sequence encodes CASSLAGWVRTQYF.

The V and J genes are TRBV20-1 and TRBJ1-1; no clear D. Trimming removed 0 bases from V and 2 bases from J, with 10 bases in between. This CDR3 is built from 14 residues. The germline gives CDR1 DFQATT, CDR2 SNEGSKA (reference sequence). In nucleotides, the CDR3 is TGCAGTGCTAGAGAGGTGGCCTTTAACACTGAAGCTTTCTTT. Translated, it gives CSAREVAFNTEAFF.

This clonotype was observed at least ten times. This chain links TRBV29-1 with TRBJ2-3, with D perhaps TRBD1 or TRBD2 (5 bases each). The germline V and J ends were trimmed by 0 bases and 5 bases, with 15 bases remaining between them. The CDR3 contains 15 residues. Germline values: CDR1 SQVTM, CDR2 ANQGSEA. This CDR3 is CSVEDLTGLGDTQYF. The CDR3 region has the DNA TGCAGCGTTGAAGATCTCACGGGGCTAGGAGATACGCAGTATTTT.

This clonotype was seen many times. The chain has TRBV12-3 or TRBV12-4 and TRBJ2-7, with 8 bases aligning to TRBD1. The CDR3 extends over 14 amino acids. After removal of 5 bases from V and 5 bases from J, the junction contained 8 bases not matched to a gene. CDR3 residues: CASSTTDRVHEQYV. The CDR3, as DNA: TGTGCCAGCAGTACGACGGACAGGGTCCACGAGCAGTACGTC.

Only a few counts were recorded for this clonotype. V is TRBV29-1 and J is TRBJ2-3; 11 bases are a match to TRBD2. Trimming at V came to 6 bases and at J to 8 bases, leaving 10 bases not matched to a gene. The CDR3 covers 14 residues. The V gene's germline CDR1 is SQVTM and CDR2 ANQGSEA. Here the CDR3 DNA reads TGCAGCGTAGGGACTAGCGGAGTCTCGGGTACGCAGTATTTT. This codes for CSVGTSGVSGTQYF.

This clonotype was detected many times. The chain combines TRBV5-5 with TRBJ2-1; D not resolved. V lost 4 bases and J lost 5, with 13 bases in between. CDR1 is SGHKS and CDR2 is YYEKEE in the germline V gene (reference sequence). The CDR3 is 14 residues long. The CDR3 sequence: CASSPQPVNNEQFF. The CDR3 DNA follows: TGTGCCAGCAGCCCCCAACCCGTAAACAATGAGCAGTTCTTC.

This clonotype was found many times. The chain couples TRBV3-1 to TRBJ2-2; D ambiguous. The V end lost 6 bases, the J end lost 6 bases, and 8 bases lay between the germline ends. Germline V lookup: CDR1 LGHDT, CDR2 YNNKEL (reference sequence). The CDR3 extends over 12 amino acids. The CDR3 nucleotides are TGTGCCAGCAGTCGTATCCCCGGGGAGCTGTTTTTT. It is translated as CASSRIPGELFF.

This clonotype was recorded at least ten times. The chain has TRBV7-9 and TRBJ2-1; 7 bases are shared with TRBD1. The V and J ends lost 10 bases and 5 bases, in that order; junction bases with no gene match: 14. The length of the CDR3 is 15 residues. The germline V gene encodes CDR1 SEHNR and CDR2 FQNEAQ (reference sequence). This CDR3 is CANQLPGQTHNEQFF. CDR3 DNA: TGTGCCAACCAGTTACCGGGACAGACCCACAATGAGCAGTTCTTC.

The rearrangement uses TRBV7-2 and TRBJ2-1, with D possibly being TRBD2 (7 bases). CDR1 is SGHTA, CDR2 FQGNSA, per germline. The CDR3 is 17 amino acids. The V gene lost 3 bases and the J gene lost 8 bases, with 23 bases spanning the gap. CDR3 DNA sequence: TGTGCCAGCAGCTTGGGGGGGCGCGGGGGCCTAGGGGATGAGCAGTTCTTC. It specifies CASSLGGRGGLGDEQFF. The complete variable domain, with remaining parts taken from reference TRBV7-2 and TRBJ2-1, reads GAGVSQSPSNKVTEKGKDVELRCDPISGHTALYWYRQSLGQGLEFLIYFQGNSAPDKSGLPSDRFSAERTGGSVSTLTIQRTQQEDSAVYLCASSLGGRGGLGDEQFFGPGTRLTVL.

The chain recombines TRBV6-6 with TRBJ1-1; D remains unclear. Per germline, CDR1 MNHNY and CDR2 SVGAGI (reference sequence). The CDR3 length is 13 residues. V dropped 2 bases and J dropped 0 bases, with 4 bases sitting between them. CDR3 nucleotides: TGTGCCAGCAGTTACGTCCTGAACACTGAAGCTTTCTTT. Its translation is CASSYVLNTEAFF.

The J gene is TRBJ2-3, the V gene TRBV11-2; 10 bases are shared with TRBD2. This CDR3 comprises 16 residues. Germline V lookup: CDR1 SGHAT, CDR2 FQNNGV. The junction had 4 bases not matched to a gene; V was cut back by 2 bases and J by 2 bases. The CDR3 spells CASSLLAGALTDTQYF. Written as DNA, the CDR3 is TGTGCCAGCAGCTTACTAGCGGGGGCCCTCACAGATACGCAGTATTTT.

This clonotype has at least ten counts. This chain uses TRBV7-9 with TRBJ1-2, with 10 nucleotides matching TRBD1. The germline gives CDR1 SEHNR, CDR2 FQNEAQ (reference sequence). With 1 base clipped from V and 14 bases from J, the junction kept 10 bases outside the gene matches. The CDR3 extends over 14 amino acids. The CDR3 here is CASSLGGTGAVRTF. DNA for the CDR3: TGTGCCAGCAGCTTAGGCGGGACAGGGGCTGTGAGGACCTTC.

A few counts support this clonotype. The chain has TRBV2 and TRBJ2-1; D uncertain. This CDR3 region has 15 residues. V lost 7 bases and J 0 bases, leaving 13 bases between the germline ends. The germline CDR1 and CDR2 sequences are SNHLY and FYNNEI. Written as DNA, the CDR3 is TGTGCCAGCAAAGTGTACTCCACCTCCTACAATGAGCAGTTCTTC. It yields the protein CASKVYSTSYNEQFF.

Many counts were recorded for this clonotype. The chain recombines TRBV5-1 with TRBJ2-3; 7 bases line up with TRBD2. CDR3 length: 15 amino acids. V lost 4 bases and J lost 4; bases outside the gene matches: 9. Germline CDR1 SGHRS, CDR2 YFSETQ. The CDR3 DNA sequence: TGCGCCAGCAGCCTCGGACTAGACTCGTCAGATACGCAGTATTTT. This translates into CASSLGLDSSDTQYF.

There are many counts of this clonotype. As DNA, the CDR3 is TGTGCCAGCAGACTAGCGGGCCCGTCCTACGAGCAGTACTTC. It translates to CASRLAGPSYEQYF. The chain has TRBV12-3 or TRBV12-4 and TRBJ2-7; 9 bases are shared with TRBD2. The V and J ends lost 6 bases and 1 base, in that order; junction bases with no gene match: 4. The CDR3 loop spans 14 amino acids.

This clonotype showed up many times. The CDR3 DNA follows: TGTGCCAGCAGCTTAGTAGGGTCCGGAAACACCATATATTTT. Protein: CASSLVGSGNTIYF. The genes are TRBV7-2 and TRBJ1-3; no clear D gene. In germline, CDR1 is SGHTA, CDR2 FQGNSA. V was cut by 1 base and J by 4 bases, with 8 bases left in between. This CDR3 comprises 14 residues. The full variable domain, with the rest looked up from reference TRBV7-2 and TRBJ1-3, is GAGVSQSPSNKVTEKGKDVELRCDPISGHTALYWYRQSLGQGLEFLIYFQGNSAPDKSGLPSDRFSAERTGGSVSTLTIQRTQQEDSAVYLCASSLVGSGNTIYFGEGSWLTVV.

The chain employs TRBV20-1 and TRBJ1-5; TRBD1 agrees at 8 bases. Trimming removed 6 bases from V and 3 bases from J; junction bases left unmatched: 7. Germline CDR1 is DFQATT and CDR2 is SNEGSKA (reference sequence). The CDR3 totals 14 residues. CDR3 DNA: TGCAGTGCCGGGACAGGTCCACTCAATCAGCCCCAGCATTTT. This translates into CSAGTGPLNQPQHF.

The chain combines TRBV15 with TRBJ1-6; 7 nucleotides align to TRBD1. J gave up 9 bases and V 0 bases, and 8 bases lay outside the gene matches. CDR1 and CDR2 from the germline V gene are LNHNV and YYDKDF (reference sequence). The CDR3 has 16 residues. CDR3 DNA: TGTGCCACCAGCAGAGACCGACAGGGTTCGGGTTCACCCCTCCACTTT. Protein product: CATSRDRQGSGSPLHF.

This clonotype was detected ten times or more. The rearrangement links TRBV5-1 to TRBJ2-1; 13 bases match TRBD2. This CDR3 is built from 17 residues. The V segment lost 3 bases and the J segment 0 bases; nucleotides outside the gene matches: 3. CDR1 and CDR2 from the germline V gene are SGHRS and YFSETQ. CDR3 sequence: CASSSTSGGASYNEQFF. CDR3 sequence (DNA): TGCGCCAGCAGCTCAACTAGCGGGGGGGCCTCCTACAATGAGCAGTTCTTC.

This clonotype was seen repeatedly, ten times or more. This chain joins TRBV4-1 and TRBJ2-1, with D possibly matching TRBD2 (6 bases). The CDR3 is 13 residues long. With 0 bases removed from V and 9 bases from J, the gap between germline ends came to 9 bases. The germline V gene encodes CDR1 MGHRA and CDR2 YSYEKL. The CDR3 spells CASSQDRRGEQFF. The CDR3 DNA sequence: TGCGCCAGCAGCCAAGATCGGCGGGGTGAGCAGTTCTTC.

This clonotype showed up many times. The CDR3 spells CASSDAGGNTGELFF. As DNA, the CDR3 is TGCGCCAGCAGTGACGCGGGGGGGAACACCGGGGAGCTGTTTTTT. The V gene is TRBV10-1, the J gene TRBJ2-2, with 8 bases matching TRBD2. CDR1 and CDR2 (germline): WNHNN, SYGVQD (reference sequence). The V segment lost 3 bases and the J segment 1 base; nucleotides outside the gene matches: 1. The CDR3 totals 15 residues.

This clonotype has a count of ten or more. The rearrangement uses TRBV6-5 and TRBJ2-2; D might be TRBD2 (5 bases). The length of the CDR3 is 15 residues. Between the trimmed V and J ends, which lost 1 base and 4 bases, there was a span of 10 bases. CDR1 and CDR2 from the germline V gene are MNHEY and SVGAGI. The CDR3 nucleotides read TGTGCCAGCAGTTACTACGGCGGGTCCACCGGGGAGCTGTTTTTT. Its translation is CASSYYGGSTGELFF.

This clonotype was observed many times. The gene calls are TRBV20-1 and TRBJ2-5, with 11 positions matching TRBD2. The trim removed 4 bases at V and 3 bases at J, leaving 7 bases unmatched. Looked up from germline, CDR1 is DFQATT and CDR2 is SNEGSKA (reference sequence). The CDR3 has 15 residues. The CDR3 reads CSATLAGGFEETQYF. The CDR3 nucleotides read TGCAGTGCTACCCTAGCGGGGGGCTTTGAAGAGACCCAGTACTTC.

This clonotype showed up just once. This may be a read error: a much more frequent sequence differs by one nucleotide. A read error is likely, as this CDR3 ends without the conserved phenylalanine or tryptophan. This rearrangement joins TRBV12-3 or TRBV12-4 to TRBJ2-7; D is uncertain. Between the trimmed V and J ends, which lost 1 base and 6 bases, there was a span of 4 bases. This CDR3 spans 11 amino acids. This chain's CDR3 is CASSLEVEQYL. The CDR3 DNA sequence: TGTGCCAGCAGTTTAGAGGTCGAGCAGTACCTC.

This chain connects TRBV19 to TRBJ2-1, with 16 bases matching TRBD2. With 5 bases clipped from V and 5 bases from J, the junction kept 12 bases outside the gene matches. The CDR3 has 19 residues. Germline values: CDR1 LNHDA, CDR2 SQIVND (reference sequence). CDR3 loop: CASSPSGLAGGRGNNEQFF. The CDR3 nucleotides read TGTGCCAGTAGTCCCTCGGGACTAGCGGGGGGGCGGGGAAACAATGAGCAGTTCTTC. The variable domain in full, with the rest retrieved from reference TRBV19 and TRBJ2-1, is DGGITQSPKYLFRKEGQNVTLSCEQNLNHDAMYWYRQDPGQGLRLIYYSQIVNDFQKGDIAEGYSVSREKKESFPLTVTSAQKNPTAFYLCASSPSGLAGGRGNNEQFFGPGTRLTVL.

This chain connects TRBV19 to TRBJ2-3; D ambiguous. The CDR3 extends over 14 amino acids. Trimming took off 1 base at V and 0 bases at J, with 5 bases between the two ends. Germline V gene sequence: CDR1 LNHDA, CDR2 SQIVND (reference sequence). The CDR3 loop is CASSIADSTDTQYF. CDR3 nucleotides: TGTGCCAGTAGTATAGCTGACAGCACAGATACGCAGTATTTT. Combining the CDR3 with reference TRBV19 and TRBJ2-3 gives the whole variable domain DGGITQSPKYLFRKEGQNVTLSCEQNLNHDAMYWYRQDPGQGLRLIYYSQIVNDFQKGDIAEGYSVSREKKESFPLTVTSAQKNPTAFYLCASSIADSTDTQYFGPGTRLTVL.

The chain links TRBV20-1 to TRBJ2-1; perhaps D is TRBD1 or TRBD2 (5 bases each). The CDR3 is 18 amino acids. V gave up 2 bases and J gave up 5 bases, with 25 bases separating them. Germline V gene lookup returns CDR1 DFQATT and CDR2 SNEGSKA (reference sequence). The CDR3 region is CSARRPMGFGDRDNEQFF. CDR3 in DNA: TGCAGTGCTAGACGTCCAATGGGATTCGGGGACCGAGACAATGAGCAGTTCTTC.

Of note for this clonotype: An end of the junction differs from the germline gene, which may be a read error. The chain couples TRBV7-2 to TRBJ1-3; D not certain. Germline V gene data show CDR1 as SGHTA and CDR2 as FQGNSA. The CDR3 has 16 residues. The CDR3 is CASSFVAGLSGNTTYF. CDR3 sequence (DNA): TGTGCCAGCAGCTTCGTGGCGGGCTTATCTGGAAACACCACATATTTT. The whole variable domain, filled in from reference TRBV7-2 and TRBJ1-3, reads GAGVSQSPSNKVTEKGKDVELRCDPISGHTALYWYRQSLGQGLEFLIYFQGNSAPDKSGLPSDRFSAERTGGSVSTLTIQRTQQEDSAVYLCASSFVAGLSGNTTYFGEGSWLTVV.